The rows below give T cell receptor beta chains drawn from one sample of a study of vaccination effects on CD4 cells after COVID-19. These receptors are not linked to any known antigen. Clones were sequenced by immunoSEQ multiplex PCR, and TCRdb holds only the in-frame ones, with some missing. The top ten hold roughly 15% of the sample, which has some 30,000 clones, just under 75% seen once. Source: CD4+ T cells from PBMCs cultured with HCoV-229E spike peptides, taken after COVID-19 vaccination. The receptor source for this set is a human donor who received a COVID-19 vaccine. Each CDR3 is given with its conserved first and last residue. D genes are given only for firm matches. Only some rows state a clone size, as once, few, many or a class for expanded clones.

J gene	V gene	D gene	clone size	CDR3 DNA	CDR3 protein
TRBJ2-1	TRBV10-2	TRBD2	.	TGCGCCAGCAAAAGGCGGGAGGCTGGCAATGAGCAGTTCTTC	CASKRREAGNEQFF
TRBJ1-2	TRBV27	TRBD1	once	TGTGCCAGCAGTGACAGGGGTGTAGGGTATGGCTACACCTTC	CASSDRGVGYGYTF
TRBJ1-1	TRBV19	TRBD1	.	TGTGCCAGTAGTGCCGCCCGAGGGACGGGACAGGGGAACATGAACACTGAAGCTTTCTTT	CASSAARGTGQGNMNTEAFF
TRBJ1-1	TRBV28	.	few	TGTGCCCTAGGGTGGTCGAACACTGAAGCTTTCTTT	CALGWSNTEAFF
TRBJ1-4	TRBV7-2	TRBD1	once	TGTGCCAGCAGGAGGGGGCTTGGTGAAAAACTGTTTTTT	CASRRGLGEKLFF
TRBJ2-1	TRBV5-4	TRBD2	.	TGTGCCAGCAGCTCGGCAGATTCTACTAGCGGAATCAATGAGCAGTTCTTC	CASSSADSTSGINEQFF
TRBJ2-3	TRBV7-7	.	.	TGTGCCAGCAGCCTGCCTCCCGACACAGATACGCAGTATTTT	CASSLPPDTDTQYF
TRBJ1-2	TRBV5-1	.	.	TGCGCCAGCAGCTCCGGACAGCCTTCCAACTATGGCTACACCTTC	CASSSGQPSNYGYTF
TRBJ1-1	TRBV5-1	TRBD1	.	TGCGCCAGCAGCTTTTCGACAGGGGGCCTGAACACTGAAGCTTTCTTT	CASSFSTGGLNTEAFF
TRBJ2-3	TRBV11-2	.	.	TGTGCCAGCAGCTTAGTAGGACCCGGGGATACGCAGTATTTT	CASSLVGPGDTQYF
TRBJ2-7	TRBV3-1/TRBV3-2	TRBD1	.	TGTGCCAGCAGCCAAGGGACAGGGTTTTACGAGCAGTACTTC	CASSQGTGFYEQYF
TRBJ2-7	TRBV19	TRBD1	.	TGTGCCAGTAGTAGGACCGGGACAGGCCACGAGCAGTACTTC	CASSRTGTGHEQYF
TRBJ2-7	TRBV11-3	TRBD2	.	TGTGCCAGCAGGAGACCGGGACTAGCGGGAGTATCGTCATACGAGCAGTACTTC	CASRRPGLAGVSSYEQYF
TRBJ1-3	TRBV29-1	TRBD1	.	TGCAGCGCCGGACAGGGGAGCTCTGGAAACACCATATATTTT	CSAGQGSSGNTIYF
TRBJ2-5	TRBV7-7	.	.	TGTGCCAGCAGCTTAAACACAGGGCAAGAGACCCAGTACTTC	CASSLNTGQETQYF
TRBJ1-3	TRBV2	.	.	TGTGCCAGCAGTGGGGTAACTGGAAACACCATATATTTT	CASSGVTGNTIYF
TRBJ2-3	TRBV14	TRBD2	.	TGTGCCAGCAGCTATCGACTAGCGGGGGTGAGCACAGATACGCAGTATTTT	CASSYRLAGVSTDTQYF
TRBJ2-4	TRBV28	.	.	TGTGCCAGCAGTCTCGGACAGACGCTAGCCAAAAACATTCAGTACTTC	CASSLGQTLAKNIQYF
TRBJ2-5	TRBV19	.	.	TGTGCCAGTAGGAAGACAGGGACTAATCTGGGGACCCAGTACTTC	CASRKTGTNLGTQYF